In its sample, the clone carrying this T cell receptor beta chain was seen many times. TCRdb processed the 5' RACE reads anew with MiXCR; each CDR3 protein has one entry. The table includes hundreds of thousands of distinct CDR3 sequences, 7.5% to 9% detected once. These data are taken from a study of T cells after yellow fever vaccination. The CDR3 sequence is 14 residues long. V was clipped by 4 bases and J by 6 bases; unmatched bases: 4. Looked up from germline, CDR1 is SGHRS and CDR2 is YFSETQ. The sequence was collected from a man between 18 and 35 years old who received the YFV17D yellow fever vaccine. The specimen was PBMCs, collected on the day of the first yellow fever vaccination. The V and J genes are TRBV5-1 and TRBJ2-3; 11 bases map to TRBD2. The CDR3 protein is CASSTSGGRDTQYF. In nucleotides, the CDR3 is TGCGCCAGCAGCACTAGCGGGGGTAGGGATACGCAGTATTTT.